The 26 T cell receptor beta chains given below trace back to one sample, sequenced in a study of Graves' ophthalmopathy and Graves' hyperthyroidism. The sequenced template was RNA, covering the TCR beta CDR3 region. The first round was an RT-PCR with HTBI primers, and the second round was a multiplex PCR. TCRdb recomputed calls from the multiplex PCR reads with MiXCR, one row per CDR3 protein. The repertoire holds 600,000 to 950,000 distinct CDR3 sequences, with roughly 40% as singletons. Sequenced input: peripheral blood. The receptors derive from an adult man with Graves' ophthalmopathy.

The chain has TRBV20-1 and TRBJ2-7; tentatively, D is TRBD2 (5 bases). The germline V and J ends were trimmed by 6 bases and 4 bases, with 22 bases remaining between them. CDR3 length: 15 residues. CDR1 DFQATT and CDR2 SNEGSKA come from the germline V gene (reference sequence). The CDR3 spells CSARIGVSRLYEQYF. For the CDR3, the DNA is TGCAGTGCGCGGATCGGGGTGTCCAGACTTTACGAGCAGTACTTC.

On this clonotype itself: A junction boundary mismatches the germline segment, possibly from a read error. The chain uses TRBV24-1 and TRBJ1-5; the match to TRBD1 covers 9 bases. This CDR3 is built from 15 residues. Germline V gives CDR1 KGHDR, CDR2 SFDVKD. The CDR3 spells CASSQDRGVEQPQHF. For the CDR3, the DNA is TGTGCCAGCAGTCAAGACAGGGGGGTTGAGCAGCCCCAGCATTTT.

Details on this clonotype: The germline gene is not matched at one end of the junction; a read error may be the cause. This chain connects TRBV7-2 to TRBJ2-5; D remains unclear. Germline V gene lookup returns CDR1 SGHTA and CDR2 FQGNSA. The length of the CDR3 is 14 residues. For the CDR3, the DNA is TGTGCCGGCAGCTTAAAGGCGGATTCCGAGACCCAGTACTTC. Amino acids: CAGSLKADSETQYF.

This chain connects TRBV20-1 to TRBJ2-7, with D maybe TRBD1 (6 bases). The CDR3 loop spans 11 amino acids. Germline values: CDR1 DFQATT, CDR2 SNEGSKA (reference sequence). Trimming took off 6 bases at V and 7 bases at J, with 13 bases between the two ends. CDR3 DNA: TGCAGTGCCGAAATCAGGGGAGAGCAGTACTTC. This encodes CSAEIRGEQYF.

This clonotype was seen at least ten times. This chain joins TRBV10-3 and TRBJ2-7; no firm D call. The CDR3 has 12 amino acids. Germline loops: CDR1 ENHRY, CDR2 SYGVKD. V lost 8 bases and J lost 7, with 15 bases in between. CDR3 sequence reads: CAIGVEGSEQYF. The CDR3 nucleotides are TGTGCCATCGGTGTGGAAGGGTCAGAGCAGTACTTC.

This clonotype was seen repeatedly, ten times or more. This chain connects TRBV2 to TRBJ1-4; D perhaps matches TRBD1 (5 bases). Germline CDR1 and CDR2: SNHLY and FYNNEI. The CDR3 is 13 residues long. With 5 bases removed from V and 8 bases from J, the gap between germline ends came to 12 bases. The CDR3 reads CASSREGREKLFF. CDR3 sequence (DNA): TGTGCCAGCAGTCGGGAGGGGAGGGAAAAACTGTTTTTT.

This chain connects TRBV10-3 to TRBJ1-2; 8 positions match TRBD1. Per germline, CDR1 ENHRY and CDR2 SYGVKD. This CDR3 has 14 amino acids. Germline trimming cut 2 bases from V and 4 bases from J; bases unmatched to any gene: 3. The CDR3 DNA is TGTGCCATCAGTGAGGGACAGGGCGGCTATGGCTACACCTTC. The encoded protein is CAISEGQGGYGYTF.

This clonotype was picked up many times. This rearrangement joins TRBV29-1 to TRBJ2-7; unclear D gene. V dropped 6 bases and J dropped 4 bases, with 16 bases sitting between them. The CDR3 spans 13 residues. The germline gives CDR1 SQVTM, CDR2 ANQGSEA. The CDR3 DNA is TGCAGCGTCGAGAAGGGTACCTCATACGAGCAGTACTTC. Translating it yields CSVEKGTSYEQYF.

CDR3 nucleotides: TGCAGCGCTGCAGGGGAACGGGGACAGGTAGAGGAGACCCAGTACTTC. It is translated as CSAAGERGQVEETQYF. The rearrangement uses TRBV29-1 and TRBJ2-5, with TRBD1 matching over 8 bases. After removal of 7 bases from V and 5 bases from J, the junction contained 18 bases not matched to a gene. The germline V gene encodes CDR1 SQVTM and CDR2 ANQGSEA. The CDR3 sequence is 16 residues long.

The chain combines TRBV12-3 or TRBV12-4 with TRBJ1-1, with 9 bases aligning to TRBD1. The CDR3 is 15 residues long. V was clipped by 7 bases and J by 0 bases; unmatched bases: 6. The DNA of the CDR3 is TGTGCCAGCACCCCCGGGACAGGGATGAACACTGAAGCTTTCTTT. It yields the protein CASTPGTGMNTEAFF.

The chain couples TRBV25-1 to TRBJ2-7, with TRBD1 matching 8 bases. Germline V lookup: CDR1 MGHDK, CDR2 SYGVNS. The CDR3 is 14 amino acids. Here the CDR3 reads CARSRTGPSYEQYF. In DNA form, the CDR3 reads TGTGCTAGATCCCGGACAGGGCCCTCCTACGAGCAGTACTTC.

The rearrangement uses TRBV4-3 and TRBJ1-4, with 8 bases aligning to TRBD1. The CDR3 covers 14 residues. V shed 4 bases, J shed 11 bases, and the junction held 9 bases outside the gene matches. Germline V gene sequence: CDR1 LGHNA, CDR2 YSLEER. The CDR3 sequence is CASSLQGAQDKLFF. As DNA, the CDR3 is TGCGCCAGCAGCCTGCAGGGGGCGCAGGACAAACTGTTTTTT.

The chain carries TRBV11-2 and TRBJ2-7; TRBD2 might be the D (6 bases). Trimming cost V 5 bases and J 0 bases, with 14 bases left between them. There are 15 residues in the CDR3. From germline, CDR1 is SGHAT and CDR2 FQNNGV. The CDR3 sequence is CASSLGTHSSYEQYF. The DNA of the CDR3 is TGTGCCAGCAGCCTGGGGACTCATAGCTCCTACGAGCAGTACTTC. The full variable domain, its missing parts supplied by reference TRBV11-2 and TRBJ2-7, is EAGVAQSPRYKIIEKRQSVAFWCNPISGHATLYWYQQILGQGPKLLIQFQNNGVVDDSQLPKDRFSAERLKGVDSTLKIQPAKLEDSAVYLCASSLGTHSSYEQYFGPGTRLTVT.

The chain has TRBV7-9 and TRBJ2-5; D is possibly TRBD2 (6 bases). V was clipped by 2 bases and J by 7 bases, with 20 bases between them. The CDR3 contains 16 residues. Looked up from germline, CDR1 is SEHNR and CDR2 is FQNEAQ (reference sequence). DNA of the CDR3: TGTGCCAGCAGCTTAAGTGGAGGGTGGAACACCGGGACCCAGTACTTC. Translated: CASSLSGGWNTGTQYF.

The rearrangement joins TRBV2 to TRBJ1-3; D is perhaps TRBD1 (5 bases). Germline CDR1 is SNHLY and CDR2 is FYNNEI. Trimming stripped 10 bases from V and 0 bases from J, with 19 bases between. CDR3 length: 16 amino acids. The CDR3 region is CAIRRAGPGSGNTIYF. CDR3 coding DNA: TGTGCCATCCGCAGGGCTGGACCGGGCTCTGGAAACACCATATATTTT.

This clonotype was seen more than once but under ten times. The DNA of the CDR3 is TGTGCCAGCAGCCACCCCGGCGGGGTAGAGGGTTACGAGCAGTACTTC. This translates into CASSHPGGVEGYEQYF. The rearrangement joins TRBV5-4 to TRBJ2-7, with a weak D call TRBD2 (6 bases). The CDR3 has 16 residues. Trimming left V 4 bases short and J 4 bases short, with 21 bases between. Germline V gives CDR1 SGHNT, CDR2 YYREEE (reference sequence).

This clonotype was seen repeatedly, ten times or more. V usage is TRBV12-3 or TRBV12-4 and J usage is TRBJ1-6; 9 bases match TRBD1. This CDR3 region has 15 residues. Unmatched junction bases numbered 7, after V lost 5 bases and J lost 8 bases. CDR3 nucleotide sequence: TGTGCCAGCAGTCTCGGGGACAGGGCATATTCACCCCTCCACTTT. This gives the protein CASSLGDRAYSPLHF.

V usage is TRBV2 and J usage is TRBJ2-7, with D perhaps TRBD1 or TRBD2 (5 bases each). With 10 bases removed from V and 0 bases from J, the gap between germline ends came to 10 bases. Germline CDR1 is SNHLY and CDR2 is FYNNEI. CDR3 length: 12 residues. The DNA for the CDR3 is TGTGCCAAGGGACCCAGCTCCTACGAGCAGTACTTC. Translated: CAKGPSSYEQYF.

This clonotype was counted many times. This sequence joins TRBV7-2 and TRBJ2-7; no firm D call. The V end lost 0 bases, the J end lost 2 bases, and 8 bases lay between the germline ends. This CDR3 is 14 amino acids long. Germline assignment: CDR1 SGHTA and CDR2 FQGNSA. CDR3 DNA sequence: TGTGCCAGCAGCTTAGCGTCCGGCCCCTACGAGCAGTACTTC. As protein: CASSLASGPYEQYF.

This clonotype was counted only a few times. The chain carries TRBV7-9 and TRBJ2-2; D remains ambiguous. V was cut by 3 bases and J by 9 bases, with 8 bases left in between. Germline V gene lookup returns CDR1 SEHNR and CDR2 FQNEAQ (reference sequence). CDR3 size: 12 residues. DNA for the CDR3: TGTGCCAGCAGCTTTAAACTATGGGAGCTGTTTTTT. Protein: CASSFKLWELFF.

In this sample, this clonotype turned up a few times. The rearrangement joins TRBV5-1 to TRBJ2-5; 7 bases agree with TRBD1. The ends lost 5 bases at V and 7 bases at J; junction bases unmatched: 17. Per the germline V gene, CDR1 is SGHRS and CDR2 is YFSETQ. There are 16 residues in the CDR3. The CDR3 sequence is CASSPGQAHPSGTQYF. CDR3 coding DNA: TGCGCCAGCAGTCCTGGACAGGCGCATCCATCTGGGACCCAGTACTTC.

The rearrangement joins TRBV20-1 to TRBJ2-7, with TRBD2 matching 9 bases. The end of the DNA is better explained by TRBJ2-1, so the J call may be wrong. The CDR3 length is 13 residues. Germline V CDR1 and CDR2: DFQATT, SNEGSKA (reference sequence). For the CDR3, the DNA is TGCAGTGCTAGATCGGGGACTAGCAAGGAGCAGTTCTTC. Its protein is CSARSGTSKEQFF.

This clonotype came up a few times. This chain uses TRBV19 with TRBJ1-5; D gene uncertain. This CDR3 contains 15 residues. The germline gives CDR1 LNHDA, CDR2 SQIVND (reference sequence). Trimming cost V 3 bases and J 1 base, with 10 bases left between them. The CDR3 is CASSIVFTSNQPQHF. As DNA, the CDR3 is TGTGCCAGTAGTATCGTGTTTACGAGCAATCAGCCCCAGCATTTT.

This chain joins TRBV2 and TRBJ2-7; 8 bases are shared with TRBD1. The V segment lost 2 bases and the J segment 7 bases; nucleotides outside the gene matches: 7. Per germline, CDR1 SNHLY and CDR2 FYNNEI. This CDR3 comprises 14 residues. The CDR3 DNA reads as TGTGCCAGCAGTGAACAAGGCAGGGGGCTTGAGCAGTACTTC. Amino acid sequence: CASSEQGRGLEQYF.

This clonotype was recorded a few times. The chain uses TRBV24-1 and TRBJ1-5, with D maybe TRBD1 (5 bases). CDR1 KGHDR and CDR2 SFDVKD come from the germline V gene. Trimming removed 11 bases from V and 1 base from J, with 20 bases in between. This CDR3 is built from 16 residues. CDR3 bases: TGTGCCAGCAGGGAGACTTACAGACGGAGCAATCAGCCCCAGCATTTT. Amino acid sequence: CASRETYRRSNQPQHF.

The CDR3 DNA sequence: TGTGCCAGCTCTACAGGGGGATCGGATGGCTACACCTTC. Its translation: CASSTGGSDGYTF. The genes are TRBV19 and TRBJ1-2; TRBD1 aligns across 8 bases. The CDR3 extends over 13 amino acids. The junction had 9 bases not matched to a gene; V was cut back by 9 bases and J by 6 bases. The V gene's germline CDR1 is LNHDA and CDR2 SQIVND (reference sequence).